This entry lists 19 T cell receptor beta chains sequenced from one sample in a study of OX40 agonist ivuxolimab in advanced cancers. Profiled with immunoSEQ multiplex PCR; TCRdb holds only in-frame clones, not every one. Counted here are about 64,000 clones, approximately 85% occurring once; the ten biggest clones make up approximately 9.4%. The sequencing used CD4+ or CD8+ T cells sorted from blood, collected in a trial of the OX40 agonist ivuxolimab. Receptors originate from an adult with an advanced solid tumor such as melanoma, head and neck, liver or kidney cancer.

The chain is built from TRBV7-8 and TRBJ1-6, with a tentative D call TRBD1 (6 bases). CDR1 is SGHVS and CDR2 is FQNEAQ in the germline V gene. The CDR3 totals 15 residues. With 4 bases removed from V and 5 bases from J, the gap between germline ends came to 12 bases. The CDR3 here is CASSSLGGNNSPLHF. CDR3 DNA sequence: TGTGCCAGCAGCTCTCTAGGGGGGAATAATTCACCCCTCCACTTT.

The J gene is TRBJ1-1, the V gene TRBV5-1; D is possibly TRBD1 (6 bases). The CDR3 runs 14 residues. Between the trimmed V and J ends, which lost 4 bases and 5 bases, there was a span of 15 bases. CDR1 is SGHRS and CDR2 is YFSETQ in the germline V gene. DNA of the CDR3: TGCGCCAGCAGCGGGGTACAGGGAATAACTGAAGCTTTCTTT. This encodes CASSGVQGITEAFF.

Written as DNA, the CDR3 is TGTGCCAGCAGCCAGGGGTCATTCACTGAAGCTTTCTTT. It translates to CASSQGSFTEAFF. The rearrangement uses TRBV2 and TRBJ1-1; tentative D call: TRBD1 (6 bases). This CDR3 comprises 13 residues. In germline, CDR1 is SNHLY, CDR2 FYNNEI. Trimming shortened V by 6 bases and J by 4 bases, and 12 bases separated the two germline ends.

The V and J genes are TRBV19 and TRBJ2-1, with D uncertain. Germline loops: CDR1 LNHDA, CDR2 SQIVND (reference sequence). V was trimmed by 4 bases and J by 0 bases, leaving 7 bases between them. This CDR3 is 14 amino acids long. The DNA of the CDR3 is TGTGCCAGTAGTAAGGACCCCTCCTACAATGAGCAGTTCTTC. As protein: CASSKDPSYNEQFF.

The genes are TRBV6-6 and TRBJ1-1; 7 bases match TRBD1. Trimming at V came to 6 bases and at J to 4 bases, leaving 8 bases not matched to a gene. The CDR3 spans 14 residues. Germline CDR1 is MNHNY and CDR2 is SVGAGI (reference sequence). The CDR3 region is CASRHRGGFTEAFF. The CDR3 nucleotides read TGTGCCAGCAGGCACAGGGGTGGATTCACTGAAGCTTTCTTT.

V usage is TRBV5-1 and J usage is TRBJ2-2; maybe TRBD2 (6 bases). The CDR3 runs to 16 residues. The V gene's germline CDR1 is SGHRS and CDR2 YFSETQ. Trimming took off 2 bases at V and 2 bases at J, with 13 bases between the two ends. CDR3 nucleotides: TGCGCCAGCAGCTTTTCCCCAGGGACTAACACCGGGGAGCTGTTTTTT. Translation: CASSFSPGTNTGELFF.

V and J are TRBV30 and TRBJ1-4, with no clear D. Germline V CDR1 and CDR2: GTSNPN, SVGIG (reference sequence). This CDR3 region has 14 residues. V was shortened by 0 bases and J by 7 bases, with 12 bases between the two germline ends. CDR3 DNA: TGTGCCTGGAGTGTCGTAGGGCGCGGTGAAAAACTGTTTTTT. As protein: CAWSVVGRGEKLFF. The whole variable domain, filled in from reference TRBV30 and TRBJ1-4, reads SQTIHQWPATLVQPVGSPLSLECTVEGTSNPNLYWYRQAAGRGLQLLFYSVGIGQISSEVPQNLSASRPQDRQFILSSKKLLLSDSGFYLCAWSVVGRGEKLFFGSGTQLSVL.

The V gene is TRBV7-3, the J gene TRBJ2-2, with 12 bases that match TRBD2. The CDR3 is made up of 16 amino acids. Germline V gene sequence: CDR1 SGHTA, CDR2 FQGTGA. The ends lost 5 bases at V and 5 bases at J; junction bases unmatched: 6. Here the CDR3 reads CASSLLAGGPTGELFF. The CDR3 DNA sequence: TGTGCCAGCAGCCTGCTAGCGGGAGGGCCTACCGGGGAGCTGTTTTTT.

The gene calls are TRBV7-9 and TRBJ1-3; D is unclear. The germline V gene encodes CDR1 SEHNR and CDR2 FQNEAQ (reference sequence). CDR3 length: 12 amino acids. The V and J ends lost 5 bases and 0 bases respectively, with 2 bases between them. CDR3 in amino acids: CASSASGNTIYF. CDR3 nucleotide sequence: TGTGCCAGCAGCGCCTCTGGAAACACCATATATTTT.

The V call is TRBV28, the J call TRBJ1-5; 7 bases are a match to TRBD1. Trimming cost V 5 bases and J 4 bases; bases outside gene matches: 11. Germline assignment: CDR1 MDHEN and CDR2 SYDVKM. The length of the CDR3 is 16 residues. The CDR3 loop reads CASSHQQGFGNQPQHF. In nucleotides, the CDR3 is TGTGCCAGCAGTCACCAACAGGGGTTCGGAAATCAGCCCCAGCATTTT.

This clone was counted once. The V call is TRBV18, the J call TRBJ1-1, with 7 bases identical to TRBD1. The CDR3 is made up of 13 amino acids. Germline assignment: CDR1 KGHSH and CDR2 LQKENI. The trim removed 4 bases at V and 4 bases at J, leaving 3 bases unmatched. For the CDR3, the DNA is TGTGCCAGCTCACGGCAGGGGGGCACTGAAGCTTTCTTT. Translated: CASSRQGGTEAFF.

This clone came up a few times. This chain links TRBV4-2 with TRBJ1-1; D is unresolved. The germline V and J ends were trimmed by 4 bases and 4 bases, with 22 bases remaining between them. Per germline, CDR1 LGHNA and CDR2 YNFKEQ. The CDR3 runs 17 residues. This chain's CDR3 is CASSPEGRGQWGTEAFF. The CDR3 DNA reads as TGTGCCAGCAGCCCAGAAGGCCGTGGCCAATGGGGCACTGAAGCTTTCTTT.

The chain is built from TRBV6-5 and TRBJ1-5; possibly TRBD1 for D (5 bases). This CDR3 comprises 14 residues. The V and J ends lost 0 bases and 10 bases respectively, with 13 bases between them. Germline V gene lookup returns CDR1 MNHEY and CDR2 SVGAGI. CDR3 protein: CASSYSRERGPQHF. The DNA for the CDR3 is TGTGCCAGCAGTTACTCGAGGGAAAGGGGTCCCCAGCATTTT.

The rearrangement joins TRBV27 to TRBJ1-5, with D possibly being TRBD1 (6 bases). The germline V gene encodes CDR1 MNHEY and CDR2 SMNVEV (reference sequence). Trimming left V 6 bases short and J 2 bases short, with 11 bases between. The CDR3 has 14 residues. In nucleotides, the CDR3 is TGTGCCAGCAGGCCCCAGGGGCGCAATCAGCCCCAGCATTTT. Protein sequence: CASRPQGRNQPQHF.

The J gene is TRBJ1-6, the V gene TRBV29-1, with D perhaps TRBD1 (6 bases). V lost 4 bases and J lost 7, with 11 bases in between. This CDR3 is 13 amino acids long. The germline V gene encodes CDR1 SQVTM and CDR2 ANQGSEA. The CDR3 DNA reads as TGCAGCGTTGGTACAGGGACGAATTCACCCCTCCACTTT. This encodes CSVGTGTNSPLHF.

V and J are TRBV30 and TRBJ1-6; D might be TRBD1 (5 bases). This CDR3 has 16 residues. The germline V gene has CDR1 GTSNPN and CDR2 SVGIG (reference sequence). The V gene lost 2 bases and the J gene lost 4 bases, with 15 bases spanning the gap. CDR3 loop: CAWSRQPVGYNSPLHF. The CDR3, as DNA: TGTGCCTGGAGTCGACAGCCTGTCGGATATAATTCACCCCTCCACTTT.

CDR3 in amino acids: CASSPRDDYGYTF. The CDR3 coding sequence is TGTGCCAGCAGCCCCAGGGATGACTATGGCTACACCTTC. The V and J genes are TRBV6-5 and TRBJ1-2, with D possibly being TRBD1 (5 bases). The germline CDR1 and CDR2 sequences are MNHEY and SVGAGI. This CDR3 comprises 13 residues. V shed 6 bases and J shed 3 bases, with 11 bases lying between them.

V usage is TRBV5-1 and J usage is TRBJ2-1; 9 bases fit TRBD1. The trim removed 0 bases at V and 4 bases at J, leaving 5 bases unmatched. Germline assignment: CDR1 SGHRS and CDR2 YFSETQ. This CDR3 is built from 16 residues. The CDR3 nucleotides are TGCGCCAGCAGCTTGGCCGGGACAGGGACTTACAATGAGCAGTTCTTC. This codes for CASSLAGTGTYNEQFF. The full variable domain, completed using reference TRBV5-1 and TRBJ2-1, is KAGVTQTPRYLIKTRGQQVTLSCSPISGHRSVSWYQQTPGQGLQFLFEYFSETQRNKGNFPGRFSGRQFSNSRSEMNVSTLELGDSALYLCASSLAGTGTYNEQFFGPGTRLTVL.

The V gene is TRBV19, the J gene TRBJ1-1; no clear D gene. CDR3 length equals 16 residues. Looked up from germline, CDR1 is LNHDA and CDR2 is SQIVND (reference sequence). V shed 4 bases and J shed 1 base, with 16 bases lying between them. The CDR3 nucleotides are TGTGCCAGTAGTACAACTTCGCGGGGAAGGAACACTGAAGCTTTCTTT. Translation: CASSTTSRGRNTEAFF.